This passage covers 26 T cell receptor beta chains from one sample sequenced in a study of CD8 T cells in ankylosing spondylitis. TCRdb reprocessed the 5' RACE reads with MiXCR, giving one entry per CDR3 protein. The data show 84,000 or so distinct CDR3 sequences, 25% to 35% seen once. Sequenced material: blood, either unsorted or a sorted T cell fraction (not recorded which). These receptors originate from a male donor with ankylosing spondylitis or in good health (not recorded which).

The CDR3 nucleotides read TGTGCCAGCTCCGAGGGGGGGGAAGGCACTGAAGCTTTCTTT. Its translation is CASSEGGEGTEAFF. The chain links TRBV5-6 to TRBJ1-1, with D possibly being TRBD1 (6 bases). Trimming took 7 bases from V and 4 from J, leaving 17 bases between them. Germline values: CDR1 SGHDT, CDR2 YYEEEE. This CDR3 has 14 residues.

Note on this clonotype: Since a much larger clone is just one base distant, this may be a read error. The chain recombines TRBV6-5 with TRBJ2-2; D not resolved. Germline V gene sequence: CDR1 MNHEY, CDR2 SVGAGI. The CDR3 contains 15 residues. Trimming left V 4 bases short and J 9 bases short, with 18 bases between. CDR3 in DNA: TGTGCCAGCAGTTCCAGACCCTATGGGAACAGGGAGCTGTTTTTT. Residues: CASSSRPYGNRELFF.

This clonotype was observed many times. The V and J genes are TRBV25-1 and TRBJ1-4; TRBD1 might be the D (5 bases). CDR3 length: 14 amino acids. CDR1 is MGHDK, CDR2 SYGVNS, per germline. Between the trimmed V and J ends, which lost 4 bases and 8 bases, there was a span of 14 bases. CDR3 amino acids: CASSVGGEGEKLFF. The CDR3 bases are TGTGCCAGCAGTGTTGGAGGGGAGGGGGAAAAACTGTTTTTT.

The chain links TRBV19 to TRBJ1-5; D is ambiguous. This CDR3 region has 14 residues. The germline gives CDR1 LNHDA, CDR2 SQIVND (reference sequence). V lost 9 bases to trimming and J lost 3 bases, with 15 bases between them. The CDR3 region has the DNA TGTGCCAGCCTCCCCGGGCCCTTCAATCAGCCCCAGCATTTT. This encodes CASLPGPFNQPQHF.

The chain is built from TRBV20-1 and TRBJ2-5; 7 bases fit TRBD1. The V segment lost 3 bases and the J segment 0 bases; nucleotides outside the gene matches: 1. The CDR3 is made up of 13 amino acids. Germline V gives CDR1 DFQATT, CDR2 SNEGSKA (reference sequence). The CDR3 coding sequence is TGCAGTGCTAGGGGGACAGACCAAGAGACCCAGTACTTC. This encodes CSARGTDQETQYF.

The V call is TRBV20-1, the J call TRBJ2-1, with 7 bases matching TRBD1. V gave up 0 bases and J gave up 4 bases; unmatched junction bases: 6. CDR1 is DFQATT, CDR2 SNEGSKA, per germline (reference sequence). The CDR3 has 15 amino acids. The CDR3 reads CSARDQGQRYNEQFF. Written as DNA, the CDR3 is TGCAGTGCTAGAGATCAGGGACAGAGATACAATGAGCAGTTCTTC.

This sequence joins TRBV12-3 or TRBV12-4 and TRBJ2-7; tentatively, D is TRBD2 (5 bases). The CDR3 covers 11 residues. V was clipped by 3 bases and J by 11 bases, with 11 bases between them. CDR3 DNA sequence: TGTGCCAGCAGTTTTGAGGGAGCCAAGTACTTC. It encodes CASSFEGAKYF.

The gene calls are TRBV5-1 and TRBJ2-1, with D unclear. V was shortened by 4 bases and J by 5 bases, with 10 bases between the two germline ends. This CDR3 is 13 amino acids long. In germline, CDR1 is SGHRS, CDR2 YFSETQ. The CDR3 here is CASSLGRHNEQFF. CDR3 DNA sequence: TGCGCCAGCAGCCTAGGTCGTCACAATGAGCAGTTCTTC.

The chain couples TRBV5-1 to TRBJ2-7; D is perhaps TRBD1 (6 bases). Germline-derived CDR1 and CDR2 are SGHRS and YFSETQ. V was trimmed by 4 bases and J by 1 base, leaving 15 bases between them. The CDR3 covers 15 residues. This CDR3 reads CASSPRQADSYEQYF. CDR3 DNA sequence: TGCGCCAGCAGCCCGAGACAGGCAGATTCCTACGAGCAGTACTTC.

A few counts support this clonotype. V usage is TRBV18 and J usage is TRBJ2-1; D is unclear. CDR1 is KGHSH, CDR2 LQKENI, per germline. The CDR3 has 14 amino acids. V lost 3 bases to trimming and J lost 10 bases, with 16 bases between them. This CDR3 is CASSPGSGHEEQFF. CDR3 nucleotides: TGTGCCAGCTCACCCGGCTCCGGGCACGAGGAGCAGTTCTTC.

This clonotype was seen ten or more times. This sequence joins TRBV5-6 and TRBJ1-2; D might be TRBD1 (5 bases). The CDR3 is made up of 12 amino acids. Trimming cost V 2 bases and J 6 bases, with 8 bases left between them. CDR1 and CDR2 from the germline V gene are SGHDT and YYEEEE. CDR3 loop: CASSFDSHGYTF. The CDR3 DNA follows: TGTGCCAGCAGCTTCGACAGCCATGGCTACACCTTC.

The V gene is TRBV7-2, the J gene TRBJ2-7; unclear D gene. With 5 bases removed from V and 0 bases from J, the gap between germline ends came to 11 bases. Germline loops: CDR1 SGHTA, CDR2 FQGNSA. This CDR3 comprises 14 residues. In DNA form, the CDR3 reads TGTGCCAGCAGCCCCCTCTCCAGCTCCTACGAGCAGTACTTC. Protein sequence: CASSPLSSSYEQYF.

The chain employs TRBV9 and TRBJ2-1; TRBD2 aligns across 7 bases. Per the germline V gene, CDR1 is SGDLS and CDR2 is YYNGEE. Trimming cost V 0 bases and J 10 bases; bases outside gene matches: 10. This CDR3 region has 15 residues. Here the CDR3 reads CASSVVTSASSEQFF. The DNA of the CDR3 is TGTGCCAGCAGCGTAGTAACTAGCGCTTCCTCCGAGCAGTTCTTC.

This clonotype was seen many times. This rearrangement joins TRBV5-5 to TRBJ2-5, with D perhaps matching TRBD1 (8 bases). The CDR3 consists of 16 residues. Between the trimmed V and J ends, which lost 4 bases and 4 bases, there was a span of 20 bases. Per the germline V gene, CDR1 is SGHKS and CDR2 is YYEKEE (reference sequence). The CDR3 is CASSHAGGTGGETQYF. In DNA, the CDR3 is TGTGCCAGCAGCCACGCCGGGGGGACAGGAGGAGAGACCCAGTACTTC.

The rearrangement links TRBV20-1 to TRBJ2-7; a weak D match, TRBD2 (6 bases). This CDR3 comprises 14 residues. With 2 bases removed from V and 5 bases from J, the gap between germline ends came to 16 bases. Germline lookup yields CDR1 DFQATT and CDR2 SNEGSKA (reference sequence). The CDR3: CSARIPGLKDEQYF. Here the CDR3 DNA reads TGCAGTGCTAGAATCCCGGGACTCAAGGACGAGCAGTACTTC.

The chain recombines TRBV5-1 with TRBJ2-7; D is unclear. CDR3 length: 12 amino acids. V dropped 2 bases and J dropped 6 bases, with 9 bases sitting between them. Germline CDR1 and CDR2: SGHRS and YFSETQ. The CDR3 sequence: CASSLSGFEQYF. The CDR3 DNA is TGCGCCAGCAGCTTATCAGGCTTCGAGCAGTACTTC.

The CDR3 nucleotides are TGTGCCAGCAGTGAACCTCAGGGTTCCTACAATGAGCAGTTCTTC. Protein: CASSEPQGSYNEQFF. The V call is TRBV7-6, the J call TRBJ2-1, with D perhaps TRBD1 (5 bases). Trimming removed 6 bases from V and 1 base from J, with 13 bases in between. CDR1 and CDR2 (germline): SGHVS, FNYEAQ. The CDR3 contains 15 residues.

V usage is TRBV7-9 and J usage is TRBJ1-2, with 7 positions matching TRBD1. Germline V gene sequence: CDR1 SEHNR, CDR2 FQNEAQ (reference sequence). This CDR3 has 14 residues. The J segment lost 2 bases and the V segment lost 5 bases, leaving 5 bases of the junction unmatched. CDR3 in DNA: TGTGCCAGCAGCCCGGGACAGCCAAACTATGGCTACACCTTC. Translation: CASSPGQPNYGYTF.

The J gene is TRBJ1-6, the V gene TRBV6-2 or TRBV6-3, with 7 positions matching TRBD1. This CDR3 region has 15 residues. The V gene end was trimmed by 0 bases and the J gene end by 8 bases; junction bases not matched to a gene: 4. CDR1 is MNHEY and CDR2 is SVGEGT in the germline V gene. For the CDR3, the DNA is TGTGCCAGCAGTTACTCGCCAGGGGGTGATTCACCCCTCCACTTT. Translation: CASSYSPGGDSPLHF.

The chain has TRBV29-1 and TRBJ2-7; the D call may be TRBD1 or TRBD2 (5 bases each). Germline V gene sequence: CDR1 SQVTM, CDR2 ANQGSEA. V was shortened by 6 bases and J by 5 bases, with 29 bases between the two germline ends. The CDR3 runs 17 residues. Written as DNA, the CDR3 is TGCAGCGTCCAGGGAGAAAACAACCCTTGGTGGTATGACGAGCAGTACGTC. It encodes CSVQGENNPWWYDEQYV.

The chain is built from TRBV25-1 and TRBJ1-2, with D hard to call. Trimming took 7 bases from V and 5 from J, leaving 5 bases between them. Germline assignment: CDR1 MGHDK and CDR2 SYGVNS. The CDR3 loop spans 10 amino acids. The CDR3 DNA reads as TGTGCCAGCATGGGGTATGGCTACACCTTC. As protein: CASMGYGYTF.

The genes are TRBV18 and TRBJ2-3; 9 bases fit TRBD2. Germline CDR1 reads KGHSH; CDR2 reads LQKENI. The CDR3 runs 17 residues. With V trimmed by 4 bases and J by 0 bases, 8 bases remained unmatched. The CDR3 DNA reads TGTGCCAGCTCACGGAGGACTAGCGCATCTAGCACAGATACGCAGTATTTT. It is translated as CASSRRTSASSTDTQYF.

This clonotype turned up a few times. The CDR3 region has the DNA TGCAGTGCCAGGATAGCGGGGGGGCGAGATACGCAGTATTTT. It encodes CSARIAGGRDTQYF. The rearrangement links TRBV20-1 to TRBJ2-3, with 11 bases fitting TRBD2. Losses at the gene ends were 6 bases for V and 5 bases for J; bases not matched to a gene: 7. The CDR3 covers 14 residues. Germline lookup yields CDR1 DFQATT and CDR2 SNEGSKA (reference sequence).

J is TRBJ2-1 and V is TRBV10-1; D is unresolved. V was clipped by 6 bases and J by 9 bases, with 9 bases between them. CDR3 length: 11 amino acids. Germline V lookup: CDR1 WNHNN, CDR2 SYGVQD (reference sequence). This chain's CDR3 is CASRAYGEQFF. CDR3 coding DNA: TGCGCCAGCAGAGCATACGGTGAGCAGTTCTTC.

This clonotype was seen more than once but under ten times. CDR3 in amino acids: CAINSGRDNEQFF. CDR3 nucleotides: TGTGCCATCAATAGTGGTAGGGACAATGAGCAGTTCTTC. The genes are TRBV10-3 and TRBJ2-1; D remains ambiguous. CDR1 and CDR2 from the germline V gene are ENHRY and SYGVKD. V lost 7 bases and J lost 5, with 12 bases in between. The CDR3 is made up of 13 amino acids.

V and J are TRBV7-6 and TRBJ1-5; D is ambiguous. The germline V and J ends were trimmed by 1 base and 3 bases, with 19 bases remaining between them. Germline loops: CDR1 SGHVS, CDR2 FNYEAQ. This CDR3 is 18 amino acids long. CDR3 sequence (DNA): TGTGCCAGCAGCTTAGATGGTTGGAGGACCCCTTCCAATCAGCCCCAGCATTTT. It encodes CASSLDGWRTPSNQPQHF.